Each of the 28 T cell receptor beta chains below was sequenced from the same sample in a study of T cells in Graves' hyperthyroidism and ophthalmopathy (dated by TCRdb to about 2019). Libraries were constructed by multiplex PCR. Sequencing was performed on an Illumina HiSeq 2000. The TCR beta CDR3 regions were amplified from RNA transcripts. For the first round of RT-PCR on the TCR CDR3, the HTBI primer set was used together with the Qiagen OneStep RT-PCR kit. TCRdb cleaned the public reads at Q25 with fastp, built clones with MiXCR and kept in-frame beta chains. CDR3 protein sequences are deduplicated, and each keeps its most common genes and DNA. This sample lists more than 550,000 distinct CDR3 sequences; 45% were detected once. The ten largest make up less than 8.5% of the sample. What was sequenced was peripheral blood or thyroid tissue (not recorded which). These receptors came from an adult man with Graves' disease, either hyperthyroidism or ophthalmopathy (not recorded which).

The chain carries TRBV19 and TRBJ1-6; D is uncertain. From germline, CDR1 is LNHDA and CDR2 SQIVND (reference sequence). This CDR3 spans 14 amino acids. Trimming shortened V by 3 bases and J by 0 bases, and 3 bases separated the two germline ends. CDR3 bases: TGTGCCAGTAGTATTGACTCCTATAATTCACCCCTCCACTTT. Amino acid sequence: CASSIDSYNSPLHF.

This clonotype has more than one count but fewer than ten. The gene calls are TRBV7-9 and TRBJ1-1, with TRBD1 as a possible D gene (6 bases). The CDR3 loop spans 16 amino acids. Germline values: CDR1 SEHNR, CDR2 FQNEAQ (reference sequence). V lost 3 bases and J lost 4, with 18 bases in between. The CDR3 sequence: CASSFEPGVGVTEAFF. As DNA, the CDR3 is TGTGCCAGCAGCTTTGAACCAGGGGTTGGTGTCACTGAAGCTTTCTTT. Supplemented by reference TRBV7-9 and TRBJ1-1, the full variable domain reads DTGVSQNPRHKITKRGQNVTFRCDPISEHNRLYWYRQTLGQGPEFLTYFQNEAQLEKSRLLSDRFSAERPKGSFSTLEIQRTEQGDSAMYLCASSFEPGVGVTEAFFGQGTRLTVV.

This clonotype came up a few times. The genes are TRBV12-3 or TRBV12-4 and TRBJ2-7; possibly TRBD1 for D (5 bases). The germline V and J ends were trimmed by 6 bases and 3 bases, with 9 bases remaining between them. The CDR3 runs to 12 residues. The CDR3 region has the DNA TGTGCCAGCAGCAGGGATGACTACGAGCAGTACTTC. Its translation is CASSRDDYEQYF.

This chain uses TRBV2 with TRBJ1-2; D is ambiguous. V lost 5 bases, J lost 2 bases, and 9 bases lay in between. This CDR3 is 13 amino acids long. CDR1 is SNHLY and CDR2 is FYNNEI in the germline V gene. The CDR3 is CASSPGMNYGYTF. The CDR3 DNA reads as TGTGCCAGCAGTCCCGGGATGAACTATGGCTACACCTTC.

The table lists this clonotype with a count of one. CDR3 protein: CSLAGADYGYTF. In DNA, the CDR3 is TGCAGCTTGGCAGGGGCGGACTATGGCTACACCTTC. The rearrangement uses TRBV29-1 and TRBJ1-2; a possible D gene is TRBD1 (6 bases). Germline values: CDR1 SQVTM, CDR2 ANQGSEA. This CDR3 has 12 amino acids. V was clipped by 8 bases and J by 3 bases, with 13 bases between them. Based on the CDR3 plus reference TRBV29-1 and TRBJ1-2, the full variable domain is SAVISQKPSRDICQRGTSLTIQCQVDSQVTMMFWYRQQPGQSLTLIATANQGSEATYESGFVIDKFPISRPNLTFSTLTVSNMSPEDSSIYLCSLAGADYGYTFGSGTRLTVV.

The chain recombines TRBV7-9 with TRBJ1-6; 9 bases match TRBD1. Germline CDR1 is SEHNR and CDR2 is FQNEAQ (reference sequence). The CDR3 is made up of 17 amino acids. V shed 2 bases and J 7 bases; nucleotides not matched to a gene: 9. The CDR3 here is CASSLLGQGSGNSPLHF. CDR3 coding DNA: TGTGCCAGCAGCTTACTCGGACAGGGGTCGGGAAATTCACCCCTCCACTTT.

This chain uses TRBV29-1 with TRBJ1-6; 8 nucleotides line up with TRBD1. The germline CDR1 and CDR2 sequences are SQVTM and ANQGSEA. The CDR3 consists of 13 residues. V lost 8 bases and J lost 8; bases outside the gene matches: 8. CDR3 loop: CSQGSGGDSPLHF. As DNA, the CDR3 is TGCAGCCAAGGGTCAGGGGGCGATTCACCCCTCCACTTT. Variable domain in full (rest from reference TRBV29-1 and TRBJ1-6): SAVISQKPSRDICQRGTSLTIQCQVDSQVTMMFWYRQQPGQSLTLIATANQGSEATYESGFVIDKFPISRPNLTFSTLTVSNMSPEDSSIYLCSQGSGGDSPLHFGNGTRLTVT.

The V call is TRBV20-1, the J call TRBJ1-5; 7 positions agree with TRBD1. V lost 2 bases, J lost 2 bases, and 3 bases stayed unmatched. Germline V CDR1 and CDR2: DFQATT, SNEGSKA (reference sequence). This CDR3 is built from 14 residues. For the CDR3, the DNA is TGCAGTGCTAGATCTCAGGGGGGCAATCAGCCCCAGCATTTT. Translating gives CSARSQGGNQPQHF.

This clonotype has a handful of counts. The chain joins TRBV7-8 to TRBJ2-6, with D hard to call. Germline V gives CDR1 SGHVS, CDR2 FQNEAQ. This CDR3 comprises 18 residues. V shed 5 bases and J shed 0 bases, with 17 bases lying between them. CDR3 coding DNA: TGTGCCAGCAGCCGAGGTTGGCAGCCAGCCTCTGGGGCCAACGTCCTGACTTTC. Amino acids: CASSRGWQPASGANVLTF.

This clonotype showed up many times. The chain joins TRBV7-8 to TRBJ1-5; D is uncertain. V lost 4 bases and J 4 bases, leaving 8 bases between the germline ends. In germline, CDR1 is SGHVS, CDR2 FQNEAQ. The CDR3 has 13 residues. The CDR3 region has the DNA TGTGCCAGCAGCTACGGGCAGAATCAGCCCCAGCATTTT. Amino acids: CASSYGQNQPQHF.

The V call is TRBV29-1, the J call TRBJ1-1; 7 nucleotides agree with TRBD1. Germline V gene lookup returns CDR1 SQVTM and CDR2 ANQGSEA. With V trimmed by 7 bases and J by 4 bases, 9 bases remained unmatched. This CDR3 region has 13 residues. DNA for the CDR3: TGCAGCGCCGTTGGGGCAGGGGGCACTGAAGCTTTCTTT. This encodes CSAVGAGGTEAFF.

The chain joins TRBV25-1 to TRBJ2-1; 13 nucleotides align to TRBD2. CDR1 and CDR2 (germline): MGHDK, SYGVNS. V dropped 8 bases and J dropped 10; count of bases not matched to a gene: 5. There are 13 residues in the CDR3. The CDR3, as DNA: TGTGCCAGCTCCGGACTAGCGGGAGACGAGCAGTTCTTC. It yields the protein CASSGLAGDEQFF.

The V call is TRBV29-1, the J call TRBJ1-2; TRBD1 is a possible D gene (5 bases). Trimming stripped 8 bases from V and 4 bases from J, with 17 bases between. This CDR3 is 13 amino acids long. Germline lookup yields CDR1 SQVTM and CDR2 ANQGSEA. The CDR3 here is CSQRDLPIYGYTF. CDR3 sequence (DNA): TGCAGCCAGAGGGACCTGCCTATCTATGGCTACACCTTC.

In its sample, this clonotype was seen many times. The rearrangement links TRBV29-1 to TRBJ2-7; no firm D call. CDR3 length equals 13 residues. Germline CDR1 is SQVTM and CDR2 is ANQGSEA. The V and J ends lost 4 bases and 2 bases respectively, with 12 bases between them. The CDR3 loop is CSVGGRLAYEQYF. The CDR3 coding sequence is TGCAGCGTTGGTGGCAGGCTAGCCTACGAGCAGTACTTC.

V and J are TRBV29-1 and TRBJ1-4; 7 positions agree with TRBD1. Trimming removed 7 bases from V and 2 bases from J; junction bases left unmatched: 4. Germline V CDR1 and CDR2: SQVTM, ANQGSEA. The CDR3 sequence is 13 residues long. DNA of the CDR3: TGCAGCGGGATGACAGGGACTAATGAAAAACTGTTTTTT. This sequence encodes CSGMTGTNEKLFF.

V usage is TRBV7-9 and J usage is TRBJ1-1; the D is unclear. This CDR3 has 14 residues. V was trimmed by 7 bases and J by 1 base, leaving 13 bases between them. Germline V gene data show CDR1 as SEHNR and CDR2 as FQNEAQ (reference sequence). The CDR3 sequence: CASTLGMSNTEAFF. The CDR3 nucleotides are TGTGCCAGCACACTCGGGATGTCGAACACTGAAGCTTTCTTT.

In its sample, this clonotype was seen many times. The junction departs from the called germline gene at one end, perhaps through a read error. CDR3 bases: TGCGCCAGCAGCTTGTTGGGAGCGAACACCGGGGAGCTGTTTTTT. Amino acids: CASSLLGANTGELFF. The chain is built from TRBV7-8 and TRBJ2-2; the D gene is possibly TRBD2 (5 bases). This CDR3 has 15 amino acids. CDR1 and CDR2 (germline): SGHVS, FQNEAQ.

This chain links TRBV7-9 with TRBJ2-5; 10 bases fit TRBD1. CDR1 is SEHNR and CDR2 is FQNEAQ in the germline V gene (reference sequence). J was trimmed by 4 bases and V by 5 bases; bases with no gene match: 7. There are 15 residues in the CDR3. CDR3 residues: CASSETGTGAETQYF. DNA of the CDR3: TGTGCCAGCAGCGAAACCGGGACAGGGGCAGAGACCCAGTACTTC.

The DNA for the CDR3 is TGTGCCAGCAGGAGAGGACAGTACCCCCGGGAGACCCAGTACTTC. Protein product: CASRRGQYPRETQYF. The J gene is TRBJ2-5, the V gene TRBV5-4; TRBD1 is a possible D gene (6 bases). Germline CDR1 SGHNT, CDR2 YYREEE (reference sequence). This CDR3 is 15 amino acids long. V lost 5 bases and J lost 5, with 19 bases in between.

In this sample, this clonotype turned up a few times. CDR3 DNA: TGTGCCATCAGTGATAACAGGGATTCACCCCTCCACTTT. Protein sequence: CAISDNRDSPLHF. The chain links TRBV10-3 to TRBJ1-6, with a tentative D call TRBD1 (6 bases). The CDR3 is 13 residues long. Looked up from germline, CDR1 is ENHRY and CDR2 is SYGVKD. V was clipped by 3 bases and J by 8 bases, with 8 bases between them.

The chain employs TRBV19 and TRBJ1-2; D is unresolved. Trimming stripped 1 base from V and 8 bases from J, with 17 bases between. The germline V gene encodes CDR1 LNHDA and CDR2 SQIVND (reference sequence). The CDR3 is 15 residues long. The CDR3 DNA follows: TGTGCCAGTAGTATAGGGGCCACCCCCAACAACGGCTACACCTTC. Its protein product is CASSIGATPNNGYTF.

The gene calls are TRBV7-2 and TRBJ2-7; TRBD2 might be the D (5 bases). There are 14 residues in the CDR3. Germline lookup yields CDR1 SGHTA and CDR2 FQGNSA. The V end lost 8 bases, the J end lost 0 bases, and 14 bases lay between the germline ends. The CDR3 is CASRELGLSYEQYF. The CDR3 nucleotides are TGTGCCAGCCGCGAGCTAGGACTCTCCTACGAGCAGTACTTC.

This clonotype has ten or more counts. The chain couples TRBV7-8 to TRBJ1-2; D may be TRBD1 (5 bases). The CDR3 is 14 amino acids. Trimming took off 5 bases at V and 2 bases at J, with 12 bases between the two ends. In germline, CDR1 is SGHVS, CDR2 FQNEAQ. The CDR3 loop reads CASSRADKNYGYTF. The CDR3 DNA follows: TGTGCCAGCAGCCGGGCGGACAAGAACTATGGCTACACCTTC.

The chain links TRBV20-1 to TRBJ1-4; TRBD1 might be the D (5 bases). V lost 3 bases and J lost 2, with 13 bases in between. Germline CDR1 reads DFQATT; CDR2 reads SNEGSKA (reference sequence). The CDR3 consists of 15 residues. The CDR3 bases are TGCAGTGCTAGCGTCCGGGGCCCGACTAATGAAAAACTGTTTTTT. Its protein is CSASVRGPTNEKLFF.

This clonotype was detected many times. The chain recombines TRBV7-9 with TRBJ2-5; 8 bases line up with TRBD1. The germline V gene has CDR1 SEHNR and CDR2 FQNEAQ (reference sequence). This CDR3 has 12 residues. The V segment lost 10 bases and the J segment 5 bases; nucleotides outside the gene matches: 6. The CDR3 loop is CATSGQGETQYF. The CDR3 DNA reads as TGTGCCACCTCTGGACAGGGTGAGACCCAGTACTTC.

V and J are TRBV7-4 and TRBJ1-2, with D uncertain. Trimming removed 5 bases at V and 4 bases at J, with 14 bases between. The CDR3 covers 14 residues. Germline V gene lookup returns CDR1 SGHVT and CDR2 SQSDAQ. The CDR3 is CASSVTPGLYGYTF. CDR3 bases: TGTGCCAGCAGCGTAACACCGGGCCTCTATGGCTACACCTTC.

CDR3 nucleotide sequence: TGTGCCATCAAGCCGGGACCCTCCTACGAGCAGTACTTC. It specifies CAIKPGPSYEQYF. The V gene is TRBV10-3, the J gene TRBJ2-7; D possibly uses TRBD1 or TRBD2 (5 bases each). Trimming shortened V by 7 bases and J by 0 bases, and 10 bases separated the two germline ends. The germline gives CDR1 ENHRY, CDR2 SYGVKD. This CDR3 comprises 13 residues.

This clonotype came up many times. The V gene is TRBV9, the J gene TRBJ1-3; D is possibly TRBD1 (5 bases). The CDR3 is 16 amino acids. V was pared by 4 bases and J by 2 bases, with 16 bases between. CDR1 SGDLS and CDR2 YYNGEE come from the germline V gene. CDR3 sequence reads: CASSSSGHSAGNTIYF. The CDR3 DNA is TGTGCCAGCAGCTCGAGCGGACATAGCGCTGGAAACACCATATATTTT.